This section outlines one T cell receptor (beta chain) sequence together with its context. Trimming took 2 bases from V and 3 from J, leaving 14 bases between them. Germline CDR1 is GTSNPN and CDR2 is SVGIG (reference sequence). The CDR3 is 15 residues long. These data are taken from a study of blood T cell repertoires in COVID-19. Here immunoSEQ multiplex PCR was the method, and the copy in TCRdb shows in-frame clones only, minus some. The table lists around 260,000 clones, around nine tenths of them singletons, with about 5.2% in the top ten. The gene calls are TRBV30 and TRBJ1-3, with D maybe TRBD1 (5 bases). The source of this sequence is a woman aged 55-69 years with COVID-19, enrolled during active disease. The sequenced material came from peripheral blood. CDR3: CAWSRDFGYGNTIYF. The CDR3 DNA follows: TGTGCCTGGAGTAGGGACTTCGGATATGGAAACACCATATATTTT. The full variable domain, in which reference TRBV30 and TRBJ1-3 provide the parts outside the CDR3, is SQTIHQWPATLVQPVGSPLSLECTVEGTSNPNLYWYRQAAGRGLQLLFYSVGIGQISSEVPQNLSASRPQDRQFILSSKKLLLSDSGFYLCAWSRDFGYGNTIYFGEGSWLTVV.